Following are 14 T cell receptor beta chains from one sample sequenced in a study of blood T cell repertoires in COVID-19. The data were produced by immunoSEQ multiplex PCR, yet TCRdb's version contains in-frame clones alone and is incomplete. The sample shows 200,000 to 250,000 clones, roughly 85% of them seen only once. Source material: peripheral blood. The receptor set was obtained from a man between 50 and 59 years old with COVID-19, enrolled during active disease.

The chain has TRBV5-6 and TRBJ1-4; 7 nucleotides line up with TRBD1. This CDR3 is 15 amino acids long. Germline V gives CDR1 SGHDT, CDR2 YYEEEE. Trimming cost V 1 base and J 7 bases; bases outside gene matches: 7. CDR3 sequence reads: CASSLRGGASEKLFF. Written as DNA, the CDR3 is TGTGCCAGCAGCTTGCGAGGGGGCGCGAGTGAAAAACTGTTTTTT.

This clone was seen once. The chain is built from TRBV3-1 (or the pseudogene TRBV3-2) and TRBJ2-5; D is perhaps TRBD1 (6 bases). The V gene lost 4 bases and the J gene lost 2 bases, with 14 bases spanning the gap. Germline V lookup: CDR1 LGHDT, CDR2 YNNKEL (reference sequence). This CDR3 has 15 residues. The CDR3 sequence is CASSPHRERQETQYF. The CDR3 DNA reads as TGTGCCAGCAGCCCTCACAGGGAACGGCAAGAGACCCAGTACTTC.

The chain employs TRBV7-9 and TRBJ2-1, with 7 positions matching TRBD1. Trimming cost V 2 bases and J 6 bases; bases outside gene matches: 10. CDR3 size: 16 residues. Germline V gene data show CDR1 as SEHNR and CDR2 as FQNEAQ (reference sequence). CDR3 protein: CASSLPRIYRGNEQFF. The CDR3 DNA reads TGTGCCAGCAGCTTACCCCGGATCTACAGGGGCAATGAGCAGTTCTTC.

The gene calls are TRBV2 and TRBJ2-2, with 8 bases matching TRBD2. V was pared by 6 bases and J by 2 bases, with 5 bases of the junction left unmatched. The CDR3 is 15 amino acids. In germline, CDR1 is SNHLY, CDR2 FYNNEI. The CDR3: CASSPAGVNTGELFF. CDR3 bases: TGTGCCAGCAGCCCAGCGGGGGTTAACACCGGGGAGCTGTTTTTT.

The V call is TRBV19, the J call TRBJ2-7, with no clear D. V lost 7 bases, J lost 2 bases, and 9 bases lay in between. The length of the CDR3 is 12 residues. Germline CDR1 and CDR2: LNHDA and SQIVND (reference sequence). The CDR3: CASTGSPYEQYF. The CDR3 DNA reads as TGTGCCAGTACCGGGTCACCCTACGAGCAGTACTTC. The full variable domain, in which reference TRBV19 and TRBJ2-7 provide the parts outside the CDR3, is DGGITQSPKYLFRKEGQNVTLSCEQNLNHDAMYWYRQDPGQGLRLIYYSQIVNDFQKGDIAEGYSVSREKKESFPLTVTSAQKNPTAFYLCASTGSPYEQYFGPGTRLTVT.

As regards this clone: This specimen includes other DNA sequences encoding the same CDR3. The chain combines TRBV12-3 or TRBV12-4 with TRBJ1-5; no clear D. This CDR3 region has 12 residues. V was shortened by 2 bases and J by 7 bases, with 6 bases between the two germline ends. Here the CDR3 DNA reads TGTGCCAGCAGTTTAAGCGGACAGCCCCAGCATTTT. Its translation is CASSLSGQPQHF.

CDR3 amino acids: CASSYSYGRDQPQHF. In DNA form, the CDR3 reads TGTGCCAGCAGTTACTCGTACGGGCGGGACCAGCCCCAGCATTTT. The chain uses TRBV6-6 and TRBJ1-5, with D possibly TRBD1 on 5 matching bases. CDR1 is MNHNY and CDR2 is SVGAGI in the germline V gene (reference sequence). Trimming cost V 0 bases and J 7 bases, with 13 bases left between them. The CDR3 runs to 15 residues.

The chain couples TRBV12-3 or TRBV12-4 to TRBJ1-2, with D hard to call. V was trimmed by 0 bases and J by 4 bases, leaving 6 bases between them. The CDR3 runs to 13 residues. The CDR3 sequence: CASSLAVSYGYTF. The CDR3 coding sequence is TGTGCCAGCAGTTTAGCTGTCTCCTATGGCTACACCTTC.

The chain employs TRBV6-5 and TRBJ2-1; 10 bases are shared with TRBD2. There are 15 residues in the CDR3. The germline V gene encodes CDR1 MNHEY and CDR2 SVGAGI. Trimming removed 6 bases from V and 4 bases from J; junction bases left unmatched: 6. CDR3 residues: CASSLRLAGYNEQFF. DNA for the CDR3: TGTGCCAGCAGCTTGAGACTAGCGGGTTACAATGAGCAGTTCTTC.

The gene calls are TRBV3-1 (or the pseudogene TRBV3-2) and TRBJ1-1, with 9 bases lining up with TRBD1. V dropped 7 bases and J dropped 5; count of bases not matched to a gene: 8. The germline V gene has CDR1 LGHDT and CDR2 YNNKEL (reference sequence). This CDR3 region has 14 residues. The DNA of the CDR3 is TGTGCCAGCAACTACTTCGACAGGGGGACTGAAGCTTTCTTT. This codes for CASNYFDRGTEAFF.

The rearrangement uses TRBV5-4 and TRBJ2-5; tentatively, D is TRBD2 (5 bases). The germline CDR1 and CDR2 sequences are SGHNT and YYREEE (reference sequence). V dropped 1 base and J dropped 5 bases, with 12 bases sitting between them. This CDR3 is 14 amino acids long. CDR3 loop: CASSLKQRGETQYF. The CDR3 region has the DNA TGTGCCAGCAGCTTGAAGCAAAGAGGGGAGACCCAGTACTTC.

This chain connects TRBV10-3 to TRBJ1-1; D remains ambiguous. This CDR3 comprises 13 residues. CDR1 is ENHRY, CDR2 SYGVKD, per germline. V was shortened by 7 bases and J by 0 bases, with 9 bases between the two germline ends. DNA for the CDR3: TGTGCCATCACTGGGCACTTGAACACTGAAGCTTTCTTT. Its protein is CAITGHLNTEAFF.

This clone was observed a few times. The chain joins TRBV6-2 or TRBV6-3 to TRBJ1-1; tentatively, D is TRBD1 (6 bases). Germline assignment: CDR1 MNHEY and CDR2 SVGEGT. The CDR3 totals 14 residues. V was cut by 4 bases and J by 5 bases, with 14 bases left in between. The CDR3 coding sequence is TGTGCCAGCAGTTTTGGGGGGGCCGTGACTGAAGCTTTCTTT. This encodes CASSFGGAVTEAFF.

The sample holds a few counts of this clone. The chain uses TRBV5-1 and TRBJ1-3, with TRBD1 as a possible D gene (6 bases). V was trimmed by 7 bases and J by 1 base, leaving 12 bases between them. This CDR3 spans 14 amino acids. Germline CDR1 SGHRS, CDR2 YFSETQ. The chain's CDR3 is CASSPTGSGNTIYF. CDR3 DNA: TGCGCCAGCTCCCCAACAGGGTCTGGAAACACCATATATTTT.